The rows below give T cell receptor beta chains drawn from one sample of a study of cytomegalovirus exposure and HLA in healthy donors. The method was immunoSEQ multiplex PCR; TCRdb's version includes in-frame clones alone and lacks a portion of them. The sample yields more than 85,000 clones, roughly 63% seen once. The specimen sequenced was PBMCs. The source of these receptors is a woman younger than 45 in good health and CMV-seronegative. Both conserved end residues are part of each CDR3. A D gene is named only where the DNA matches it firmly. Clone sizes are given selectively: once, few, many, or a class where the clone is expanded.

abundance: NA
v_gene: TRBV7-3
d_gene: NA
j_gene: TRBJ1-1
len: 16
CDR3nt: TGTGCCAGCAGGTTTCGGACCGGGGGTGGAATCACTGAAGCTTTCTTT
CDR3aa: CASRFRTGGGITEAFF

abundance: NA
v_gene: TRBV28
d_gene: TRBD2
j_gene: TRBJ2-3
len: 16
CDR3nt: TGTGCCAGCAGTTCTTCTGGCGGGGGAGGCACAGATACGCAGTATTTT
CDR3aa: CASSSSGGGGTDTQYF

abundance: NA
v_gene: TRBV6-5
d_gene: NA
j_gene: TRBJ2-7
len: 14
CDR3nt: TGTGCCAGCAGCTCGAGGGAGGGGGGCTACGAGCAGTACTTC
CDR3aa: CASSSREGGYEQYF

abundance: few
v_gene: TRBV20-1
d_gene: TRBD2
j_gene: TRBJ2-1
len: 11
CDR3nt: TGCAGCAGGACTAGCTACAATGAGCAGTTCTTC
CDR3aa: CSRTSYNEQFF

abundance: few
v_gene: TRBV21-1
d_gene: NA
j_gene: TRBJ2-3
len: 14
CDR3nt: TGTGCCAGCACGAGCGGGGCTAGCACAGATACGCAGTATTTT
CDR3aa: CASTSGASTDTQYF

abundance: once
v_gene: TRBV4-3
d_gene: NA
j_gene: TRBJ1-1
len: 15
CDR3nt: TGCGCCAGCAGCCAAGAACCGGTCTTAGAGACTGAAGCTTTCTTT
CDR3aa: CASSQEPVLETEAFF

abundance: NA
v_gene: TRBV4-1
d_gene: NA
j_gene: TRBJ2-1
len: 16
CDR3nt: TGCGCCAGCAGCCGGGCGCTTGGCGCCCCTCATAATGAGCAGTTCTTC
CDR3aa: CASSRALGAPHNEQFF

abundance: many
v_gene: TRBV4-1
d_gene: TRBD1
j_gene: TRBJ1-1
len: 14
CDR3nt: TGCGCCAGCAGCCCCCGACAGGGAGAGAGTGAAGCTTTCTTT
CDR3aa: CASSPRQGESEAFF

abundance: NA
v_gene: TRBV7-2
d_gene: TRBD2
j_gene: TRBJ2-3
len: 16
CDR3nt: TGTGCCAGCAGCTTATACGTGGGAGGGAACACAGATACGCAGTATTTT
CDR3aa: CASSLYVGGNTDTQYF

abundance: NA
v_gene: TRBV28
d_gene: TRBD1
j_gene: TRBJ1-4
len: 17
CDR3nt: TGTGCCAGCTCCGGGGGGCAGGGGGCCTTATCTAATGAAAAACTGTTTTTT
CDR3aa: CASSGGQGALSNEKLFF

abundance: NA
v_gene: TRBV10-3
d_gene: NA
j_gene: TRBJ2-2
len: 14
CDR3nt: TGTGCCATCAGTGAAGGGGCACCGGGCGGGGAGCTGTTTTTT
CDR3aa: CAISEGAPGGELFF

abundance: NA
v_gene: TRBV5-4
d_gene: NA
j_gene: TRBJ1-2
len: 11
CDR3nt: TGTGCCAGCAGCTTGTATCATGGCTACACCTTC
CDR3aa: CASSLYHGYTF

abundance: NA
v_gene: TRBV5-4
d_gene: NA
j_gene: TRBJ1-5
len: 14
CDR3nt: TGTGCCAGCAGCCAAGGGGAAGGCAATCAGCCCCAGCATTTT
CDR3aa: CASSQGEGNQPQHF

abundance: NA
v_gene: TRBV14
d_gene: NA
j_gene: TRBJ2-7
len: 17
CDR3nt: TGTGCCAGCAGCTCGGGATATACCGGGAGAGAGTCCTACGAGCAGTACTTC
CDR3aa: CASSSGYTGRESYEQYF

abundance: NA
v_gene: TRBV6-1
d_gene: TRBD1
j_gene: TRBJ1-2
len: 16
CDR3nt: TGTGCCAGCAGTGAAGCGCCGGGGACAGACCGCTATGGCTACACCTTC
CDR3aa: CASSEAPGTDRYGYTF

abundance: NA
v_gene: TRBV11-2
d_gene: TRBD2
j_gene: TRBJ2-1
len: 15
CDR3nt: TGTGCCAGCAGCCCAACTAGCGGGGGGTACAATGAGCAGTTCTTC
CDR3aa: CASSPTSGGYNEQFF

abundance: NA
v_gene: TRBV6-1
d_gene: NA
j_gene: TRBJ1-2
len: 13
CDR3nt: TGTGCCAGCGGACAGTTTGGGAACTATGGCTACACCTTC
CDR3aa: CASGQFGNYGYTF

abundance: NA
v_gene: TRBV5-6
d_gene: TRBD2
j_gene: TRBJ2-1
len: 18
CDR3nt: TGTGCCAGCAGCTTGAGGCTAGCGGGAGTTCTCTCCTACAATGAGCAGTTCTTC
CDR3aa: CASSLRLAGVLSYNEQFF

abundance: NA
v_gene: TRBV4-1
d_gene: TRBD1
j_gene: TRBJ2-7
len: 15
CDR3nt: TGCGCCAGCAGCCAACTGACAGGGCAGATTTACGAGCAGTACTTC
CDR3aa: CASSQLTGQIYEQYF

abundance: NA
v_gene: TRBV9
d_gene: NA
j_gene: TRBJ2-1
len: 13
CDR3nt: TGTGCCAGCAGCGTAGTATCCTACAATGAGCAGTTCTTC
CDR3aa: CASSVVSYNEQFF

abundance: NA
v_gene: TRBV5-1
d_gene: TRBD2
j_gene: TRBJ2-1
len: 17
CDR3nt: TGCGCCAGCAGCTCGACCCATCGCGGGGGGGCAAACAATGAGCAGTTCTTC
CDR3aa: CASSSTHRGGANNEQFF

abundance: few
v_gene: TRBV5-5
d_gene: NA
j_gene: TRBJ1-3
len: 14
CDR3nt: TGTGCCAGCAGCTTGCAGTTCTCTGGAAACACCATATATTTT
CDR3aa: CASSLQFSGNTIYF

abundance: NA
v_gene: TRBV6-5
d_gene: NA
j_gene: TRBJ1-1
len: 15
CDR3nt: TGTGCCAGCAGTTACTCTGTCGACAGGAACACTGAAGCTTTCTTT
CDR3aa: CASSYSVDRNTEAFF

abundance: NA
v_gene: TRBV19
d_gene: NA
j_gene: TRBJ2-7
len: 14
CDR3nt: TGTGCCAGTAGTATAGCGGCGGGACCCTACGAGCAGTACTTC
CDR3aa: CASSIAAGPYEQYF

abundance: NA
v_gene: TRBV15
d_gene: TRBD1
j_gene: TRBJ2-7
len: 13
CDR3nt: TGTGCCACCAGCAGACAGGGGGCCTTTTATAGGTACTTC
CDR3aa: CATSRQGAFYRYF

abundance: few
v_gene: TRBV13
d_gene: TRBD1
j_gene: TRBJ2-7
len: 15
CDR3nt: TGTGCCAGCAGGGTTAGGGACAGGCCTTCCTACGAGCAGTACTTC
CDR3aa: CASRVRDRPSYEQYF

abundance: few
v_gene: TRBV9
d_gene: TRBD2
j_gene: TRBJ2-1
len: 16
CDR3nt: TGTGCCAGCAGCGAGGGGCGGGGGAATACCTACAATGAGCAGTTCTTC
CDR3aa: CASSEGRGNTYNEQFF

abundance: NA
v_gene: TRBV5-1
d_gene: NA
j_gene: TRBJ1-3
len: 14
CDR3nt: TGCGCCAGCAGACATCAGGTCTCTGGAAACACCATATATTTT
CDR3aa: CASRHQVSGNTIYF

abundance: once
v_gene: TRBV19
d_gene: TRBD1
j_gene: TRBJ2-5
len: 12
CDR3nt: TGTGCCAGTAGTAACAGGGGTGAGACCCAGTACTTC
CDR3aa: CASSNRGETQYF

abundance: NA
v_gene: TRBV5-6
d_gene: NA
j_gene: TRBJ2-7
len: 16
CDR3nt: TGTGCCAGCAGCTTGGTAGGCGACAGGAGCTCCTACGAGCAGTACTTC
CDR3aa: CASSLVGDRSSYEQYF

abundance: few
v_gene: TRBV5-6
d_gene: NA
j_gene: TRBJ1-4
len: 14
CDR3nt: TGTGCCAGCAGCTCCCTTGCAACTAATGAAAAACTGTTTTTT
CDR3aa: CASSSLATNEKLFF

abundance: few
v_gene: TRBV19
d_gene: TRBD1
j_gene: TRBJ1-1
len: 13
CDR3nt: TGTGCCAGTAGTACAACAGGGGAAACTGAAGCTTTCTTT
CDR3aa: CASSTTGETEAFF

abundance: NA
v_gene: TRBV5-1
d_gene: TRBD1
j_gene: TRBJ1-1
len: 15
CDR3nt: TGCGCCAGCAGCACAGGACAGGCCAGAAGGACTGAAGCTTTCTTT
CDR3aa: CASSTGQARRTEAFF

abundance: NA
v_gene: TRBV4-1
d_gene: NA
j_gene: TRBJ2-7
len: 15
CDR3nt: TGCGCCAGCAGCCAAGGGACAGCCAGATCCTACGAGCAGTACTTC
CDR3aa: CASSQGTARSYEQYF

abundance: few
v_gene: TRBV6-6
d_gene: TRBD2
j_gene: TRBJ2-7
len: 15
CDR3nt: TGTGCCAGCAGTTCGACTAGCGGGGAGTCGGGGGAGCAGTACTTC
CDR3aa: CASSSTSGESGEQYF

abundance: NA
v_gene: TRBV28
d_gene: NA
j_gene: TRBJ1-2
len: 13
CDR3nt: TGTGCCAGCAGCAAAAGGGGATTATATGGCTACACCTTC
CDR3aa: CASSKRGLYGYTF

abundance: NA
v_gene: TRBV5-6
d_gene: NA
j_gene: TRBJ2-3
len: 14
CDR3nt: TGTGCCAGCAGCGCGGGACTTATGGGAGATACGCAGTATTTT
CDR3aa: CASSAGLMGDTQYF